The 28 T cell receptor beta chains presented below share a single source sample, sequenced in a study of T cell repertoires in cytomegalovirus infection (dated by TCRdb to the late 2010s). Their recognized antigens are unknown. In light of the paper, this sample's treatment or condition label describes: in vitro stimulation with specific CMV peptide epitopes to enrich CMV-specific T cells. Sequencing was carried out with an Illumina HiSeq 1500. TCRdb applied fastp at Q25 and MiXCR to the public reads, then kept only in-frame beta chains. Each CDR3 protein gets just one entry, which takes the most common genes and DNA from the rows behind it. The table for this sample lists approximately 990,000 distinct CDR3 sequences; around 30% of them were counted only once. The ten biggest clones cover roughly an eighth of the sample. The sample was cultured CD8+ T cells from PBMCs, taken from culture after CMV antigen stimulation. The receptors originated from a human donor in good health (CMV status not recorded). Some clones in this sample may be carry-over from other donors' samples.

This clonotype was seen a few times. The chain couples TRBV2 to TRBJ2-7; D gene unclear. The length of the CDR3 is 13 residues. V lost 10 bases to trimming and J lost 2 bases, with 15 bases between them. In germline, CDR1 is SNHLY, CDR2 FYNNEI. DNA for the CDR3: TGTGCCACGCTTTCTTCTAAAACCTACGAGCAGTACTTC. Protein: CATLSSKTYEQYF.

The sample holds a few counts of this clonotype. A much larger clonotype is one base distant, so this may be a read error. The gene calls are TRBV12-3 or TRBV12-4 and TRBJ2-1; D not certain. Deletions cut 6 bases from V and 0 bases from J, with 9 bases between. This CDR3 has 14 amino acids. CDR3 residues: CASSPWGSYNEQFF. The CDR3 bases are TGTGCCAGCAGCCCCTGGGGCTCCTACAATGAGCAGTTCTTC.

The chain uses TRBV7-2 and TRBJ2-1; D is unclear. CDR3 length equals 16 residues. Trimming pared 6 bases from V and 1 base from J, leaving 16 bases between. Looked up from germline, CDR1 is SGHTA and CDR2 is FQGNSA. The CDR3 DNA reads TGTGCCAGCAGTCCCTGGTCGGCCTCTTCCTACAATGAGCAGTTCTTC. Protein: CASSPWSASSYNEQFF.

This sequence joins TRBV24-1 and TRBJ2-1; the D gene is possibly TRBD1 (5 bases). The V and J ends lost 5 bases and 4 bases respectively, with 8 bases between them. Germline V gene data show CDR1 as KGHDR and CDR2 as SFDVKD. This CDR3 contains 13 residues. The CDR3 nucleotides are TGTGCCACCAGTGGACAGTGGTACAATGAGCAGTTCTTC. Protein: CATSGQWYNEQFF.

The table lists this clonotype with a few counts. CDR3: CASSQEPGALGDEQFF. Written as DNA, the CDR3 is TGCGCCAGCAGCCAAGAGCCCGGGGCTCTCGGCGATGAGCAGTTCTTC. The chain carries TRBV4-1 and TRBJ2-1; D is perhaps TRBD1 or TRBD2 (5 bases each). Germline CDR1 is MGHRA and CDR2 is YSYEKL. The CDR3 loop spans 16 amino acids. The germline V and J ends were trimmed by 0 bases and 8 bases, with 17 bases remaining between them.

In this sample, this clonotype turned up a few times. The chain uses TRBV6-5 and TRBJ2-3; weak D call: TRBD2 (7 bases). Trimming removed 5 bases at V and 3 bases at J, with 18 bases between. Germline CDR1 reads MNHEY; CDR2 reads SVGAGI. The CDR3 extends over 16 amino acids. CDR3 bases: TGTGCCAGCAGTCACCGGGACACAGCGGGGACAGATACGCAGTATTTT. It specifies CASSHRDTAGTDTQYF.

The chain couples TRBV6-5 to TRBJ1-1; 8 positions agree with TRBD1. Germline lookup yields CDR1 MNHEY and CDR2 SVGAGI. The CDR3 is 15 residues long. V shed 2 bases and J 5 bases; nucleotides not matched to a gene: 7. The DNA for the CDR3 is TGTGCCAGCAGTTACCAGGGGGCTGGAGGTACTGAAGCTTTCTTT. Translating gives CASSYQGAGGTEAFF.

The V gene is TRBV18, the J gene TRBJ2-5; the D is unclear. V shed 0 bases and J shed 5 bases, with 16 bases lying between them. The CDR3 sequence is 16 residues long. Germline V gene data show CDR1 as KGHSH and CDR2 as LQKENI. In DNA form, the CDR3 reads TGTGCCAGCTCACCACCGGTCAGTCGCCCCGAGGAGACCCAGTACTTC. Its translation is CASSPPVSRPEETQYF. Together with reference TRBV18 and TRBJ2-5, the CDR3 gives the full variable domain: NAGVMQNPRHLVRRRGQEARLRCSPMKGHSHVYWYRQLPEEGLKFMVYLQKENIIDESGMPKERFSAEFPKEGPSILRIQQVVRGDSAAYFCASSPPVSRPEETQYFGPGTRLLVL.

This clonotype has a handful of counts. CDR3 amino acids: CASTRDGEQFF. CDR3 DNA sequence: TGCGCCAGCACAAGGGATGGTGAGCAGTTCTTC. The V call is TRBV10-2, the J call TRBJ2-1; D not certain. CDR3 length: 11 amino acids. Germline CDR1 reads WSHSY; CDR2 reads SAAADI. Trimming took off 7 bases at V and 9 bases at J, with 10 bases between the two ends.

This clonotype was counted ten times or more. The chain carries TRBV7-2 and TRBJ2-3; tentatively, D is TRBD2 (6 bases). Germline values: CDR1 SGHTA, CDR2 FQGNSA. The CDR3 is 15 residues long. V shed 5 bases and J shed 4 bases, with 16 bases lying between them. The CDR3 coding sequence is TGTGCCAGCAGCGTGCTGAGCGGGTCACCAGATACGCAGTATTTT. Its protein product is CASSVLSGSPDTQYF.

The genes are TRBV7-9 and TRBJ2-1; the match to TRBD1 covers 11 bases. Germline V gives CDR1 SEHNR, CDR2 FQNEAQ (reference sequence). V dropped 6 bases and J dropped 1; count of bases not matched to a gene: 11. This CDR3 comprises 18 residues. Here the CDR3 DNA reads TGTGCCAGCAGGGAGGACAGGGGGCGTCTGATTTCCTACAATGAGCAGTTCTTC. Its protein is CASREDRGRLISYNEQFF. Filled out from reference TRBV7-9 and TRBJ2-1, the complete variable domain reads DTGVSQNPRHKITKRGQNVTFRCDPISEHNRLYWYRQTLGQGPEFLTYFQNEAQLEKSRLLSDRFSAERPKGSFSTLEIQRTEQGDSAMYLCASREDRGRLISYNEQFFGPGTRLTVL.

This clonotype was seen repeatedly, ten times or more. The chain links TRBV12-3 or TRBV12-4 to TRBJ2-7; the match to TRBD2 covers 8 bases. Unmatched junction bases numbered 15, after V lost 0 bases and J lost 5 bases. The CDR3 extends over 18 amino acids. CDR3: CASSLATWDGGAGHEQYF. CDR3 DNA: TGTGCCAGCAGTTTAGCAACCTGGGACGGGGGGGCGGGCCACGAGCAGTACTTC.

With regard to this clonotype: The junction differs from germline at one of its ends, possibly a read error. The chain carries TRBV5-5 and TRBJ1-5; maybe TRBD1 (5 bases). CDR3 length: 14 amino acids. Germline-derived CDR1 and CDR2 are SGHKS and YYEKEE (reference sequence). The CDR3 DNA reads as TGTACCAGCAGCCTGGGGGGACTCAATCAGCCCCAGCATTTT. Its protein is CTSSLGGLNQPQHF.

The rearrangement links TRBV3-1 to TRBJ2-5; D not certain. The CDR3 contains 14 residues. V dropped 3 bases and J dropped 3 bases, with 11 bases sitting between them. CDR1 is LGHDT and CDR2 is YNNKEL in the germline V gene (reference sequence). CDR3 in DNA: TGTGCCAGCAGCCAGGGCGAGCCAGAAGAGACCCAGTACTTC. Its protein is CASSQGEPEETQYF.

The chain links TRBV24-1 to TRBJ2-3; tentative D call: TRBD1 (6 bases). The CDR3 has 16 amino acids. Trimming shortened V by 1 base and J by 2 bases, and 12 bases separated the two germline ends. Per the germline V gene, CDR1 is KGHDR and CDR2 is SFDVKD. The CDR3 DNA reads TGTGCCACCAGTGATTTATGGGACACCCACACAGATACGCAGTATTTT. Residues: CATSDLWDTHTDTQYF.

The J gene is TRBJ1-2, the V gene TRBV27; the D is unclear. This CDR3 is built from 13 residues. Per the germline V gene, CDR1 is MNHEY and CDR2 is SMNVEV (reference sequence). Trimming removed 5 bases at V and 7 bases at J, with 14 bases between. DNA of the CDR3: TGTGCCAGCAGTCCTCTGATGACGGGTGGCTACACCTTC. This gives the protein CASSPLMTGGYTF.

This clonotype was found a few times. The chain combines TRBV7-6 with TRBJ2-1; 11 bases line up with TRBD2. CDR1 SGHVS and CDR2 FNYEAQ come from the germline V gene. This CDR3 has 16 residues. V was clipped by 5 bases and J by 4 bases; unmatched bases: 7. This CDR3 reads CASSLPGLADYNEQFF. The DNA for the CDR3 is TGTGCCAGCAGCCTACCGGGACTAGCGGATTACAATGAGCAGTTCTTC.

This chain connects TRBV5-5 to TRBJ2-7; D is possibly TRBD1 (6 bases). The V end lost 2 bases, the J end lost 6 bases, and 21 bases lay between the germline ends. There are 16 residues in the CDR3. Germline V CDR1 and CDR2: SGHKS, YYEKEE (reference sequence). CDR3 bases: TGTGCCAGCAGCTTCTGGCAATGGACAGACCAACCCGAGCAGTACGTC. This translates into CASSFWQWTDQPEQYV.

The genes are TRBV6-5 and TRBJ2-7; weak D call: TRBD2 (6 bases). This CDR3 is 15 amino acids long. Germline loops: CDR1 MNHEY, CDR2 SVGAGI. Trimming took 0 bases from V and 2 from J, leaving 11 bases between them. The CDR3 sequence: CASSYSNGEAYEQYV. In DNA, the CDR3 is TGTGCCAGCAGTTACTCGAATGGGGAGGCCTACGAGCAGTACGTC.

The chain has TRBV6-1 and TRBJ1-1; D is possibly TRBD1 (5 bases). Looked up from germline, CDR1 is MNHNS and CDR2 is SASEGT. The CDR3 has 16 residues. With 0 bases removed from V and 5 bases from J, the gap between germline ends came to 16 bases. The CDR3 reads CASSEAQGFRETEAFF. For the CDR3, the DNA is TGTGCCAGCAGTGAAGCCCAGGGATTTAGAGAAACTGAAGCTTTCTTT.

The chain carries TRBV19 and TRBJ1-5, with 8 positions matching TRBD1. Germline V CDR1 and CDR2: LNHDA, SQIVND (reference sequence). The CDR3 sequence is 15 residues long. V lost 9 bases and J lost 3; bases outside the gene matches: 10. This CDR3 is CASRGRGQDNQPQHF. In DNA form, the CDR3 reads TGTGCCAGCCGGGGGCGGGGACAGGACAATCAGCCCCAGCATTTT.

J is TRBJ2-7 and V is TRBV7-6; TRBD2 is a possible D gene (7 bases). Trimming removed 5 bases from V and 4 bases from J, with 15 bases in between. Germline-derived CDR1 and CDR2 are SGHVS and FNYEAQ. This CDR3 spans 14 amino acids. The CDR3: CASSPMRGGYEQYF. The DNA of the CDR3 is TGTGCCAGCAGCCCGATGAGGGGGGGTTACGAGCAGTACTTC.

V and J are TRBV5-6 and TRBJ1-1; D might be TRBD1 (5 bases). Trimming left V 4 bases short and J 7 bases short, with 11 bases between. The CDR3 length is 12 residues. Per germline, CDR1 SGHDT and CDR2 YYEEEE. The CDR3 sequence is CASSLGVLEAFF. In nucleotides, the CDR3 is TGTGCCAGCAGCCTGGGGGTACTTGAAGCTTTCTTT.

This clonotype has just a few counts. V is TRBV19 and J is TRBJ1-1; 7 bases align to TRBD1. Germline CDR1 LNHDA, CDR2 SQIVND (reference sequence). The CDR3 length is 14 residues. Trimming at V came to 4 bases and at J to 4 bases, leaving 6 bases not matched to a gene. CDR3 coding DNA: TGTGCCAGTAGTAGATCGGGACAGTTCACTGAAGCTTTCTTT. Protein sequence: CASSRSGQFTEAFF.

This clonotype was observed a handful of times. The rearrangement links TRBV7-6 to TRBJ2-3; TRBD2 agrees at 15 bases. Looked up from germline, CDR1 is SGHVS and CDR2 is FNYEAQ. The CDR3 spans 19 residues. V gave up 4 bases and J gave up 4 bases; unmatched junction bases: 12. This chain's CDR3 is CASSSPGTSGGNKADTQYF. The DNA for the CDR3 is TGTGCCAGCAGCTCCCCGGGGACTAGCGGGGGGAATAAGGCAGATACGCAGTATTTT.

V gene TRBV12-3 or TRBV12-4 combines with J gene TRBJ1-5; weak D call: TRBD1 (6 bases). The CDR3 contains 13 residues. Trimming removed 6 bases from V and 7 bases from J, with 13 bases in between. The CDR3 region is CASSRNRVQPQHF. The CDR3 coding sequence is TGTGCCAGCAGCCGTAACAGGGTCCAGCCCCAGCATTTT.

This clonotype was recorded a few times. The chain employs TRBV5-4 and TRBJ1-2; the match to TRBD1 covers 7 bases. The V segment lost 6 bases and the J segment 4 bases; nucleotides outside the gene matches: 6. CDR1 SGHNT and CDR2 YYREEE come from the germline V gene (reference sequence). There are 13 residues in the CDR3. The CDR3 sequence is CASTGQPLYGYTF. DNA for the CDR3: TGTGCCAGCACGGGACAGCCTCTCTATGGCTACACCTTC.

There are many counts of this clonotype. CDR3 nucleotide sequence: TGTGCCAGCAGCTTAGACCGGGACAGGGGGTTTCTGGGCGAGCAGTACGTC. Protein product: CASSLDRDRGFLGEQYV. The chain has TRBV7-2 and TRBJ2-7; 11 bases agree with TRBD1. Per the germline V gene, CDR1 is SGHTA and CDR2 is FQGNSA. Trimming removed 1 base from V and 6 bases from J; junction bases left unmatched: 11. The CDR3 covers 17 residues.